These 7 T cell receptor beta chains were all obtained from the same sample, sequenced in a study of blood T cells in healthy people across ages (dated by TCRdb to 2014 to 2015). Library preparation was by 5' RACE. Sequenced using an Illumina HiSeq 2500. The second PCR ran for roughly 6 to 11 cycles and used a J-beta primer mix along with a sample-barcoded 5' primer. Starting from the raw public reads, TCRdb applied fastp trimming at Q25, assembled clones with MiXCR and retained in-frame beta chains. Duplicate CDR3 protein sequences are folded into a single record with the most common DNA and genes. The sample profile shows more than 650,000 distinct CDR3 sequences; around a fifth of them were found once. Together, the top ten hold roughly 22% of the sample. Sample: blood. Receptors were obtained from a man aged 65 to 79 in good health.

V and J are TRBV5-6 and TRBJ2-5; 8 bases map to TRBD2. The end of the DNA fits TRBJ2-7 better, so the J call may be wrong. Germline V CDR1 and CDR2: SGHDT, YYEEEE. This CDR3 region has 19 residues. In DNA form, the CDR3 reads TGTGCCAGCAGCTATCAGGGGTCCCGGCGAGCGGGAGAGGTCCACGAGCAGTACGTC. This codes for CASSYQGSRRAGEVHEQYV.

This clonotype showed up just a few times. The chain recombines TRBV18 with TRBJ2-3, with 7 bases identical to TRBD1. The CDR3 runs 13 residues. Germline CDR1 and CDR2: KGHSH and LQKENI. The trim removed 5 bases at V and 3 bases at J, leaving 2 bases unmatched. The DNA of the CDR3 is TGTGCCAGCTCAACGACAGGGACAGATACGCAGTATTTT. The encoded protein is CASSTTGTDTQYF.

This chain links TRBV5-1 with TRBJ2-1, with no clear D. Germline V lookup: CDR1 SGHRS, CDR2 YFSETQ. The CDR3 is 15 residues long. V was clipped by 4 bases and J by 3 bases, with 14 bases between them. CDR3 loop: CASSLGATFYNEQFF. DNA of the CDR3: TGCGCCAGCAGCCTAGGCGCTACCTTCTACAATGAGCAGTTCTTC.

On this clonotype: One end of the junction does not line up with germline, which may come from a read error. DNA for the CDR3: TGTACCAGCAGTACAACCCTCCCTAGCGGGGGGTTGACAGATACGCAGTATTTT. This sequence encodes CTSSTTLPSGGLTDTQYF. The chain recombines TRBV12-3 or TRBV12-4 with TRBJ2-3; 11 bases agree with TRBD2. The length of the CDR3 is 18 residues.

V gene TRBV27 combines with J gene TRBJ2-5, with D unresolved. CDR1 is MNHEY and CDR2 is SMNVEV in the germline V gene (reference sequence). This CDR3 has 14 amino acids. Between the trimmed V and J ends, which lost 5 bases and 1 base, there was a span of 11 bases. The CDR3 is CASSPRRTQETQYF. CDR3 in DNA: TGTGCCAGCAGTCCAAGGAGAACCCAAGAGACCCAGTACTTC.

The chain carries TRBV20-1 and TRBJ2-4; 9 nucleotides align to TRBD1. Germline CDR1 reads DFQATT; CDR2 reads SNEGSKA (reference sequence). J gave up 6 bases and V 6 bases, and 6 bases lay outside the gene matches. The CDR3 is made up of 13 amino acids. CDR3 residues: CSAPTGGRNIQYF. The CDR3 nucleotides are TGCAGTGCCCCGACAGGGGGACGAAACATTCAGTACTTC.

The V and J genes are TRBV3-1 and TRBJ2-1, with D tentatively TRBD1 (5 bases). The V gene lost 6 bases and the J gene lost 8 bases, with 14 bases spanning the gap. Germline assignment: CDR1 LGHDT and CDR2 YNNKEL (reference sequence). This CDR3 contains 13 residues. CDR3 nucleotide sequence: TGTGCCAGCAGAAGATACCAGGGCGATGAGCAGTTCTTC. Protein: CASRRYQGDEQFF.